This T cell receptor beta chain was identified during a study of human T cells and chemical hapten exposure (dated by TCRdb to about 2021). Study-level background: For sensitization, 2% DPC in acetone was applied to a roughly 2 cm by roughly 2 cm area of upper inner arm skin. Throughout the approximately 26-week study period, patients were also given weekly therapeutic DPC doses on the scalp. Patch testing was done on the upper back using Finn chambers containing 0.01% DPC, and results were scored after 6 days according to International Contact Dermatitis Research Group standards. Alopecia areata with under or over 50% scalp involvement, alopecia totalis and alopecia universalis were represented in the patient cohort, which was mostly female. The libraries were sequenced as a pool, and the TCR yield per sample differed mostly because of small variations in library volumes within the pool. Peripheral blood TCR repertoire changes were tracked in vivo in alopecia patients during primary and secondary sensitization to the hapten diphenylcyclopropenone (DPC). Blood was sampled from patients pre-sensitization (week 0) and at 2, 6 and about 24 weeks after DPC sensitization. Roughly 30 alopecia patients provided blood for TCR sequencing at one to four time points (pre-sensitization, 2, 6 and 24 weeks). Each blood RNA sample was used to sequence both TCR alpha and TCR beta chains.

The library was generated by RACE. The sample was run on a NextSeq 500. During library preparation, unique molecular identifiers were attached to individual cDNA molecules so that TCRs could be counted quantitatively and reproducibly. The authors' analysis ran thus. A median of approximately 96,000 TCRs per sample was observed, with a range of about 20,000 to 690,600. V, J and CDR3 annotation of the TCR reads was carried out using the Decombinator software suite. For PS versus PT1 abundance plots, all samples were subsampled to the same number of TCRs (28,000). TCRs were defined as expanded if absent before sensitization and observed at least eight times at the 2-week time point. The public reads were reanalyzed by TCRdb: fastp trimming at Q25, MiXCR alignment, in-frame beta chains only. Identical CDR3 proteins give one entry, which carries the most common genes and DNA. TCRdb, not the authors, supplied the V and J calls. This sample comprises 40,000 to 50,000 distinct CDR3 sequences, 4% of them detected only once. In total, the top ten clones hold roughly 24% of the sample.

V and J are truncated by 5 bases and 1 base respectively, leaving an intervening sequence of 15 bases. Measured from the cysteine to the phenylalanine, the CDR3 is 16 residues long. Only the CDR3 portion is preserved as DNA: 48 bases, with reading frame beginning at the first base. Per the germline V gene, KGHSH is the CDR1 and LQKENI is the CDR2. Study-wide findings and limitations: Patch test score was positively correlated with the number of PT1 expanded TCRs, with significance at thresholds 8, 16 and 32 but not at 4. Repeated subsampling changed both the strength of the expansion versus patch-test correlation and the threshold at which that correlation became significant. Because all patients had alopecia, a presumed autoimmune disease, the immune response of the patients might differ from that of healthy individuals. Compared with pre-sensitization or healthy control sets, expanded TCRs formed significantly more large CDR3 similarity clusters, which is consistent with antigen-driven responses. No change with DPC sensitization was found in the number of TCRs above 1 in 1000 frequency, and no evidence of global repertoire structure alterations was found.

This clonotype was seen repeatedly, ten times or more. The target of this receptor is not known. Within one base of it there is no much larger clone, and no base qualities were kept. Per the publication, the time point label means: patch test 1, 2 weeks after DPC sensitization. The treatment or condition label for this specimen denotes: therapeutic diphenylcyclopropenone sensitization with weekly scalp DPC. Total RNA was extracted from unfractionated whole blood that had been collected in Tempus Blood RNA tubes. At every patch-test visit, the blood draw took place before the patch test was put on. Eligible patients were aged 18 to 70, diagnosed with alopecia, deemed suitable for DPC therapy, and excluded if pregnant.

The source of this sequence is a man aged 50-60 years with alopecia areata. Some clones in this sample may be carry-over from other donors' samples. This sample comprised whole blood, obtained in connection with sensitization to the hapten diphenylcyclopropenone (DPC). The chain is assembled from TRBV18 and TRBJ2-1, with TRBD2 tentatively as D gene (6 bases match). The CDR3 loop reads CASSSTEGRSYNEQFF. In nucleotides, the sequence is TGTGCCAGCTCATCCACGGAGGGGAGGTCCTACAATGAGCAGTTCTTC.